The 19 T cell receptor beta chains listed next were all sequenced from one sample in a study of T cells after yellow fever vaccination. Via MiXCR, TCRdb re-called the 5' RACE reads, giving one row per CDR3 protein. Of 250,000 or so distinct CDR3 sequences listed, approximately 3.8% are singletons. The starting material was PBMCs, obtained 15 days after the yellow fever booster vaccination. These receptors all come from a man younger than 35 who received the YFV17D yellow fever vaccine.

In this sample, this clonotype turned up many times. The rearrangement uses TRBV12-3 or TRBV12-4 and TRBJ2-7, with TRBD1 identical over 7 bases. The length of the CDR3 is 16 residues. The ends lost 2 bases at V and 3 bases at J; junction bases unmatched: 10. The CDR3 region is CASSLSFRDRNYEQYF. The CDR3, as DNA: TGTGCCAGCAGTTTAAGTTTTAGGGACAGAAACTACGAGCAGTACTTC.

This clonotype has ten or more counts. The rearrangement uses TRBV6-5 and TRBJ2-3, with 9 bases matching TRBD1. The CDR3 runs to 16 residues. J was trimmed by 1 base and V by 2 bases; bases with no gene match: 4. Germline values: CDR1 MNHEY, CDR2 SVGAGI. The CDR3 DNA sequence: TGTGCCAGCAGTTACAGGACAGGGGCTGGCACAGATACGCAGTATTTT. Translation gives CASSYRTGAGTDTQYF.

Ten or more counts support this clonotype. This chain connects TRBV5-1 to TRBJ2-3; the D gene is possibly TRBD2 (6 bases). V was pared by 2 bases and J by 1 base, with 11 bases between. Germline CDR1 reads SGHRS; CDR2 reads YFSETQ. The length of the CDR3 is 15 residues. CDR3 residues: CASSFWREGTDTQYF. The CDR3, as DNA: TGCGCCAGCAGCTTTTGGAGGGAAGGCACAGATACGCAGTATTTT.

This clonotype was counted many times. V usage is TRBV4-3 and J usage is TRBJ2-1; D not certain. Germline loops: CDR1 LGHNA, CDR2 YSLEER. The ends were cut back, 4 bases at V and 5 bases at J, with 24 bases in the middle. The CDR3 is 18 residues long. The CDR3 reads CASSPEGRSRRQDNEQFF. The CDR3 nucleotides are TGCGCCAGCAGCCCCGAAGGTCGTTCAAGAAGACAAGACAATGAGCAGTTCTTC.

This clonotype was detected ten times or more. The chain recombines TRBV7-9 with TRBJ1-1; no clear D. Germline CDR1 and CDR2: SEHNR and FQNEAQ (reference sequence). V shed 4 bases and J shed 1 base, with 16 bases lying between them. The CDR3 consists of 16 residues. This CDR3 is CASSSPGRAGNTEAFF. DNA of the CDR3: TGTGCCAGCAGCTCGCCGGGTCGGGCGGGGAACACTGAAGCTTTCTTT.

The sample holds many counts of this clonotype. This chain connects TRBV7-2 to TRBJ2-3; the match to TRBD2 covers 8 bases. The junction had 11 bases not matched to a gene; V was cut back by 6 bases and J by 6 bases. Germline V gene data show CDR1 as SGHTA and CDR2 as FQGNSA. The CDR3 sequence is 15 residues long. The CDR3 DNA sequence: TGTGCCAGCAGGAGGGGACTAGGCGGGGGGGATACGCAGTATTTT. Protein product: CASRRGLGGGDTQYF.

At least ten counts were recorded for this clonotype. The CDR3 region has the DNA TGTGCCAGCAGCTTAAGTTTCACTAACGCTGAGCAGTTCTTC. As protein: CASSLSFTNAEQFF. J is TRBJ2-1 and V is TRBV7-2; no reliable D call. Trimming shortened V by 2 bases and J by 9 bases, and 14 bases separated the two germline ends. The germline CDR1 and CDR2 sequences are SGHTA and FQGNSA. The CDR3 covers 14 residues. Drawing the rest from reference TRBV7-2 and TRBJ2-1, the complete variable domain is GAGVSQSPSNKVTEKGKDVELRCDPISGHTALYWYRQSLGQGLEFLIYFQGNSAPDKSGLPSDRFSAERTGGSVSTLTIQRTQQEDSAVYLCASSLSFTNAEQFFGPGTRLTVL.

Ten or more counts support this clonotype. This chain joins TRBV20-1 and TRBJ1-1; D uncertain. V was pared by 4 bases and J by 6 bases, with 12 bases between. CDR3 length: 12 residues. The germline V gene encodes CDR1 DFQATT and CDR2 SNEGSKA (reference sequence). CDR3 sequence reads: CSAKDGKSEAFF. CDR3 coding DNA: TGCAGTGCTAAGGACGGGAAGTCTGAAGCTTTCTTT.

There are many counts of this clonotype. This chain connects TRBV5-1 to TRBJ1-4; 10 bases are shared with TRBD1. V lost 4 bases to trimming and J lost 7 bases; unmatched junction nucleotides: 4. From germline, CDR1 is SGHRS and CDR2 YFSETQ. This CDR3 region has 14 residues. CDR3 residues: CASSLDRGIEKLFF. The CDR3 DNA reads as TGCGCCAGCAGCCTGGACAGGGGGATTGAAAAACTGTTTTTT.

This clonotype was picked up many times. The gene calls are TRBV4-1 and TRBJ1-2; D remains ambiguous. Trimming left V 1 base short and J 8 bases short, with 17 bases between. The CDR3 length is 15 residues. Per germline, CDR1 MGHRA and CDR2 YSYEKL. The CDR3 sequence is CASSQVMWTTWGYTF. CDR3 DNA sequence: TGCGCCAGCAGCCAAGTTATGTGGACCACCTGGGGCTACACCTTC.

This clonotype was observed at least ten times. The rearrangement uses TRBV7-9 and TRBJ1-2; D call uncertain. V shed 2 bases and J shed 5 bases, with 6 bases lying between them. Germline V gene data show CDR1 as SEHNR and CDR2 as FQNEAQ (reference sequence). The CDR3 sequence is 12 residues long. The CDR3 here is CASSLQEYGYTF. For the CDR3, the DNA is TGTGCCAGCAGCTTACAGGAGTATGGCTACACCTTC.

This clonotype was picked up many times. V and J are TRBV20-1 and TRBJ1-2, with 7 bases fitting TRBD1. Trimming cost V 7 bases and J 5 bases; bases outside gene matches: 19. There are 16 residues in the CDR3. Germline CDR1 DFQATT, CDR2 SNEGSKA (reference sequence). The DNA of the CDR3 is TGCAGTGTCACTGGGGCGCGACAGGGCCATTCTTATGGCTACACCTTC. This translates into CSVTGARQGHSYGYTF.

On this clonotype itself: A much bigger clone sits one base away, suggesting this may be a read error. The gene calls are TRBV5-6 and TRBJ2-1; D call uncertain. Germline V gene lookup returns CDR1 SGHDT and CDR2 YYEEEE. This CDR3 spans 16 amino acids. DNA for the CDR3: TGTGCCAGCAGCTTGTTGCGGAGCTTCTCCGACAATGAGCAGTTCTTC. It translates to CASSLLRSFSDNEQFF.

This clonotype was seen at least ten times. The chain is built from TRBV10-3 and TRBJ1-1; D unresolved. V was clipped by 3 bases and J by 9 bases, with 8 bases between them. This CDR3 contains 11 residues. From germline, CDR1 is ENHRY and CDR2 SYGVKD. In DNA, the CDR3 is TGTGCCATCAGTGAAGGTTTACAAGCTTTCTTT. Translated, it gives CAISEGLQAFF.

This clonotype has a count of ten or more. The chain joins TRBV7-3 to TRBJ1-6; 7 bases align to TRBD1. With V trimmed by 4 bases and J by 6 bases, 3 bases remained unmatched. The CDR3 runs 14 residues. The V gene's germline CDR1 is SGHTA and CDR2 FQGTGA. The CDR3 sequence is CASSSGTANSPLHF. For the CDR3, the DNA is TGTGCCAGCAGCTCCGGGACAGCTAATTCACCCCTCCACTTT. The full variable domain, rest sourced from reference TRBV7-3 and TRBJ1-6, is GAGVSQTPSNKVTEKGKYVELRCDPISGHTALYWYRQSLGQGPEFLIYFQGTGAADDSGLPNDRFFAVRPEGSVSTLKIQRTERGDSAVYLCASSSGTANSPLHFGNGTRLTVT.

Ten or more counts support this clonotype. The rearrangement joins TRBV4-1 to TRBJ2-7; D call uncertain. Trimming removed 1 base at V and 1 base at J, with 5 bases between. The CDR3 extends over 13 amino acids. The germline gives CDR1 MGHRA, CDR2 YSYEKL. The CDR3 DNA reads as TGCGCCAGCAGCCAAGCATCGTCCTACGAGCAGTACTTC. It yields the protein CASSQASSYEQYF.

This clonotype appeared a few times. The V gene is TRBV28, the J gene TRBJ1-1; no clear D gene. V was shortened by 8 bases and J by 1 base, with 11 bases between the two germline ends. This CDR3 is built from 13 residues. CDR1 MDHEN and CDR2 SYDVKM come from the germline V gene. The DNA of the CDR3 is TGTGCCAGCCGAGTCCTGAGGAACACTGAAGCTTTCTTT. Translated: CASRVLRNTEAFF.

This clonotype appeared many times. The chain uses TRBV7-2 and TRBJ2-7, with TRBD2 as a possible D gene (6 bases). The CDR3 is made up of 15 amino acids. The germline CDR1 and CDR2 sequences are SGHTA and FQGNSA. Trimming pared 2 bases from V and 7 bases from J, leaving 18 bases between. As DNA, the CDR3 is TGTGCCAGCAGCTTAAACGGGGGTCGAACGGAAGAGCAGTACGTC. Its translation is CASSLNGGRTEEQYV.

In its sample, this clonotype was seen many times. The chain's CDR3 is CASSRFGTTGAEAFF. CDR3 DNA: TGTGCCAGCAGCCGTTTCGGGACAACAGGCGCTGAAGCTTTCTTT. This chain uses TRBV7-9 with TRBJ1-1, with D possibly TRBD1 on 6 matching bases. CDR1 SEHNR and CDR2 FQNEAQ come from the germline V gene (reference sequence). Trimming shortened V by 5 bases and J by 6 bases, and 19 bases separated the two germline ends. The CDR3 loop spans 15 amino acids.